This is a list of T cell receptor beta chains from one sample in a study of shared clonotypes between healthy human individuals. The assay was immunoSEQ multiplex PCR, and TCRdb's table has in-frame clones only and misses some. The sample shows some 480,000 clones, roughly 85% of them seen only once. Source material: PBMCs. These receptors were obtained from a woman aged 40 to 50 in good health. Some clones in this sample may be carry-over from other donors' samples. Each CDR3 is given with its conserved first and last residue. The order of the fields is clone size, CDR3 length, V gene, CDR3 protein. Where a row states a size, it is once, few, many or the class of an expanded clone; other rows omit it.

size: .
length: 14
V: TRBV5-4
CDR3: CASRDRAQGTEAFF

size: .
length: 21
V: TRBV28
CDR3: CASSFMRPGHSRWATNEKLFF

size: .
length: 17
V: TRBV7-9
CDR3: CASSSTGGGLSTDTQYF

size: .
length: 14
V: TRBV10-2
CDR3: CASSERDRWYEQYF

size: .
length: 15
V: TRBV4-3
CDR3: CASSQALRVNYGYTF

size: .
length: 15
V: TRBV7-7
CDR3: CASSFVAGMNTEAFF

size: .
length: 16
V: TRBV2
CDR3: CASSEGQSLAKNIQYF

size: few
length: 14
V: TRBV5-4
CDR3: CASSLGAGLGEQYF

size: .
length: 15
V: TRBV4-2
CDR3: CASSPSRDPEETQYF

size: .
length: 13
V: TRBV4-2
CDR3: CASSQSPQGEQYF

size: once
length: 13
V: TRBV9
CDR3: CASGTDMNTEAFF

size: many
length: 16
V: TRBV4-1
CDR3: CASSQGTADSNQPQHF

size: .
length: 14
V: TRBV29-1
CDR3: CSVAEREKDNEQFF

size: .
length: 14
V: TRBV5-4
CDR3: CASSPRTGSGELFF

size: few
length: 13
V: TRBV2
CDR3: CASSSRRLYEQYF

size: .
length: 16
V: TRBV28
CDR3: CASSTRFTGDTYGYTF

size: .
length: 12
V: TRBV7-8
CDR3: CASSEMGGKLFF

size: .
length: 16
V: TRBV7-6
CDR3: CASSLAIPATGNTIYF

size: .
length: 13
V: TRBV2
CDR3: CASAATGSYEQYF

size: .
length: 22
V: TRBV12-5
CDR3: CASGLAHLNLLAGQKSYNEQFF

size: .
length: 13
V: TRBV29-1
CDR3: CSVEGQFGQPQHF

size: few
length: 15
V: TRBV7-6
CDR3: CASSPKFGAQETQYF

size: many
length: 15
V: TRBV5-1
CDR3: CASSLRTGGRETQYF

size: once
length: 16
V: TRBV7-9
CDR3: CASSSHRPSAYYEQYF

size: .
length: 13
V: TRBV7-9
CDR3: CAWSGTSSYEQYF